This paragraph reports one TCR beta chain. Its cognate antigen is unknown. This entry is derived from a study of T cells in narcolepsy. Overall study findings and caveats: Autoreactive clonotypes reportedly recurred in blood of same and different patients, not controls. Autoreactive HCRT-specific and TRIB2-specific clonotypes were marked in same-patient CSF-versus-blood CD4+ comparisons.

Sequenced by immunoSEQ multiplex PCR; TCRdb stores in-frame clones only, minus some. The repertoire includes roughly 40,000 clones, under 85% of them detected once, and 1.5% to 2% sits in the top ten. From germline, CDR1 is SEHNR and CDR2 FQNEAQ (reference sequence). This CDR3 has 15 amino acids. Trimming cost V 2 bases and J 3 bases, with 8 bases left between them. V usage is TRBV7-9 and J usage is TRBJ2-6, with D perhaps TRBD1 or TRBD2 (5 bases each). The TCR originated in a human donor with narcolepsy. The source material was CD45RA- memory CD4+ T cells from PBMCs. The DNA of the CDR3 is TGTGCCAGCAGCTTATGGGGGAGTGGGGCCAACGTCCTGACTTTC. Protein product: CASSLWGSGANVLTF. Variable domain in full (rest from reference TRBV7-9 and TRBJ2-6): DTGVSQNPRHKITKRGQNVTFRCDPISEHNRLYWYRQTLGQGPEFLTYFQNEAQLEKSRLLSDRFSAERPKGSFSTLEIQRTEQGDSAMYLCASSLWGSGANVLTFGAGSRLTVL.